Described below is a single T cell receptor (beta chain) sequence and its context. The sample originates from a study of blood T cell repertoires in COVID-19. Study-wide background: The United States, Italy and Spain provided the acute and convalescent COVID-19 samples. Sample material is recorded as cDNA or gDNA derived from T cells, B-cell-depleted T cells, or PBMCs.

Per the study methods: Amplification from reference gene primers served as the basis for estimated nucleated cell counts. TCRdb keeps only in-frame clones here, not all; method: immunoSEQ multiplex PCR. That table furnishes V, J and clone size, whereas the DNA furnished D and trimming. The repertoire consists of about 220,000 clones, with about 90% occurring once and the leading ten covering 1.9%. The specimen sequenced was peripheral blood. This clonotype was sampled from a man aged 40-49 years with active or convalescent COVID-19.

The CDR3, as DNA: TGTGCCAGCAGTTTTAGGGGCGGTGAGCAGTTCTTC. It yields the protein CASSFRGGEQFF. The chain couples TRBV27 to TRBJ2-1; D might be TRBD1 (5 bases). Per germline, CDR1 MNHEY and CDR2 SMNVEV (reference sequence). With 3 bases removed from V and 9 bases from J, the gap between germline ends came to 9 bases. This CDR3 comprises 12 residues.